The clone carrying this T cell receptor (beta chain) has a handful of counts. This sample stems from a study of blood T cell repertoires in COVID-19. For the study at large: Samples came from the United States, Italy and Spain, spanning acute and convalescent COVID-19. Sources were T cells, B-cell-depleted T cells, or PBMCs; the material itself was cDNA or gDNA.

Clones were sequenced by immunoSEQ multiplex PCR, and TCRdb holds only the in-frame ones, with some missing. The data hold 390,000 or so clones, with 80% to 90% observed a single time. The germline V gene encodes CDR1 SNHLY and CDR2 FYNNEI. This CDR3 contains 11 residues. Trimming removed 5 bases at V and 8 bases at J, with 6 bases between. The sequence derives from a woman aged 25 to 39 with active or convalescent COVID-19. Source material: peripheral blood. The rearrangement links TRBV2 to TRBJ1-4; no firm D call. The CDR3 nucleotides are TGTGCCAGCAGTTTAGCCGAAAAACTGTTTTTT. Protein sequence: CASSLAEKLFF.